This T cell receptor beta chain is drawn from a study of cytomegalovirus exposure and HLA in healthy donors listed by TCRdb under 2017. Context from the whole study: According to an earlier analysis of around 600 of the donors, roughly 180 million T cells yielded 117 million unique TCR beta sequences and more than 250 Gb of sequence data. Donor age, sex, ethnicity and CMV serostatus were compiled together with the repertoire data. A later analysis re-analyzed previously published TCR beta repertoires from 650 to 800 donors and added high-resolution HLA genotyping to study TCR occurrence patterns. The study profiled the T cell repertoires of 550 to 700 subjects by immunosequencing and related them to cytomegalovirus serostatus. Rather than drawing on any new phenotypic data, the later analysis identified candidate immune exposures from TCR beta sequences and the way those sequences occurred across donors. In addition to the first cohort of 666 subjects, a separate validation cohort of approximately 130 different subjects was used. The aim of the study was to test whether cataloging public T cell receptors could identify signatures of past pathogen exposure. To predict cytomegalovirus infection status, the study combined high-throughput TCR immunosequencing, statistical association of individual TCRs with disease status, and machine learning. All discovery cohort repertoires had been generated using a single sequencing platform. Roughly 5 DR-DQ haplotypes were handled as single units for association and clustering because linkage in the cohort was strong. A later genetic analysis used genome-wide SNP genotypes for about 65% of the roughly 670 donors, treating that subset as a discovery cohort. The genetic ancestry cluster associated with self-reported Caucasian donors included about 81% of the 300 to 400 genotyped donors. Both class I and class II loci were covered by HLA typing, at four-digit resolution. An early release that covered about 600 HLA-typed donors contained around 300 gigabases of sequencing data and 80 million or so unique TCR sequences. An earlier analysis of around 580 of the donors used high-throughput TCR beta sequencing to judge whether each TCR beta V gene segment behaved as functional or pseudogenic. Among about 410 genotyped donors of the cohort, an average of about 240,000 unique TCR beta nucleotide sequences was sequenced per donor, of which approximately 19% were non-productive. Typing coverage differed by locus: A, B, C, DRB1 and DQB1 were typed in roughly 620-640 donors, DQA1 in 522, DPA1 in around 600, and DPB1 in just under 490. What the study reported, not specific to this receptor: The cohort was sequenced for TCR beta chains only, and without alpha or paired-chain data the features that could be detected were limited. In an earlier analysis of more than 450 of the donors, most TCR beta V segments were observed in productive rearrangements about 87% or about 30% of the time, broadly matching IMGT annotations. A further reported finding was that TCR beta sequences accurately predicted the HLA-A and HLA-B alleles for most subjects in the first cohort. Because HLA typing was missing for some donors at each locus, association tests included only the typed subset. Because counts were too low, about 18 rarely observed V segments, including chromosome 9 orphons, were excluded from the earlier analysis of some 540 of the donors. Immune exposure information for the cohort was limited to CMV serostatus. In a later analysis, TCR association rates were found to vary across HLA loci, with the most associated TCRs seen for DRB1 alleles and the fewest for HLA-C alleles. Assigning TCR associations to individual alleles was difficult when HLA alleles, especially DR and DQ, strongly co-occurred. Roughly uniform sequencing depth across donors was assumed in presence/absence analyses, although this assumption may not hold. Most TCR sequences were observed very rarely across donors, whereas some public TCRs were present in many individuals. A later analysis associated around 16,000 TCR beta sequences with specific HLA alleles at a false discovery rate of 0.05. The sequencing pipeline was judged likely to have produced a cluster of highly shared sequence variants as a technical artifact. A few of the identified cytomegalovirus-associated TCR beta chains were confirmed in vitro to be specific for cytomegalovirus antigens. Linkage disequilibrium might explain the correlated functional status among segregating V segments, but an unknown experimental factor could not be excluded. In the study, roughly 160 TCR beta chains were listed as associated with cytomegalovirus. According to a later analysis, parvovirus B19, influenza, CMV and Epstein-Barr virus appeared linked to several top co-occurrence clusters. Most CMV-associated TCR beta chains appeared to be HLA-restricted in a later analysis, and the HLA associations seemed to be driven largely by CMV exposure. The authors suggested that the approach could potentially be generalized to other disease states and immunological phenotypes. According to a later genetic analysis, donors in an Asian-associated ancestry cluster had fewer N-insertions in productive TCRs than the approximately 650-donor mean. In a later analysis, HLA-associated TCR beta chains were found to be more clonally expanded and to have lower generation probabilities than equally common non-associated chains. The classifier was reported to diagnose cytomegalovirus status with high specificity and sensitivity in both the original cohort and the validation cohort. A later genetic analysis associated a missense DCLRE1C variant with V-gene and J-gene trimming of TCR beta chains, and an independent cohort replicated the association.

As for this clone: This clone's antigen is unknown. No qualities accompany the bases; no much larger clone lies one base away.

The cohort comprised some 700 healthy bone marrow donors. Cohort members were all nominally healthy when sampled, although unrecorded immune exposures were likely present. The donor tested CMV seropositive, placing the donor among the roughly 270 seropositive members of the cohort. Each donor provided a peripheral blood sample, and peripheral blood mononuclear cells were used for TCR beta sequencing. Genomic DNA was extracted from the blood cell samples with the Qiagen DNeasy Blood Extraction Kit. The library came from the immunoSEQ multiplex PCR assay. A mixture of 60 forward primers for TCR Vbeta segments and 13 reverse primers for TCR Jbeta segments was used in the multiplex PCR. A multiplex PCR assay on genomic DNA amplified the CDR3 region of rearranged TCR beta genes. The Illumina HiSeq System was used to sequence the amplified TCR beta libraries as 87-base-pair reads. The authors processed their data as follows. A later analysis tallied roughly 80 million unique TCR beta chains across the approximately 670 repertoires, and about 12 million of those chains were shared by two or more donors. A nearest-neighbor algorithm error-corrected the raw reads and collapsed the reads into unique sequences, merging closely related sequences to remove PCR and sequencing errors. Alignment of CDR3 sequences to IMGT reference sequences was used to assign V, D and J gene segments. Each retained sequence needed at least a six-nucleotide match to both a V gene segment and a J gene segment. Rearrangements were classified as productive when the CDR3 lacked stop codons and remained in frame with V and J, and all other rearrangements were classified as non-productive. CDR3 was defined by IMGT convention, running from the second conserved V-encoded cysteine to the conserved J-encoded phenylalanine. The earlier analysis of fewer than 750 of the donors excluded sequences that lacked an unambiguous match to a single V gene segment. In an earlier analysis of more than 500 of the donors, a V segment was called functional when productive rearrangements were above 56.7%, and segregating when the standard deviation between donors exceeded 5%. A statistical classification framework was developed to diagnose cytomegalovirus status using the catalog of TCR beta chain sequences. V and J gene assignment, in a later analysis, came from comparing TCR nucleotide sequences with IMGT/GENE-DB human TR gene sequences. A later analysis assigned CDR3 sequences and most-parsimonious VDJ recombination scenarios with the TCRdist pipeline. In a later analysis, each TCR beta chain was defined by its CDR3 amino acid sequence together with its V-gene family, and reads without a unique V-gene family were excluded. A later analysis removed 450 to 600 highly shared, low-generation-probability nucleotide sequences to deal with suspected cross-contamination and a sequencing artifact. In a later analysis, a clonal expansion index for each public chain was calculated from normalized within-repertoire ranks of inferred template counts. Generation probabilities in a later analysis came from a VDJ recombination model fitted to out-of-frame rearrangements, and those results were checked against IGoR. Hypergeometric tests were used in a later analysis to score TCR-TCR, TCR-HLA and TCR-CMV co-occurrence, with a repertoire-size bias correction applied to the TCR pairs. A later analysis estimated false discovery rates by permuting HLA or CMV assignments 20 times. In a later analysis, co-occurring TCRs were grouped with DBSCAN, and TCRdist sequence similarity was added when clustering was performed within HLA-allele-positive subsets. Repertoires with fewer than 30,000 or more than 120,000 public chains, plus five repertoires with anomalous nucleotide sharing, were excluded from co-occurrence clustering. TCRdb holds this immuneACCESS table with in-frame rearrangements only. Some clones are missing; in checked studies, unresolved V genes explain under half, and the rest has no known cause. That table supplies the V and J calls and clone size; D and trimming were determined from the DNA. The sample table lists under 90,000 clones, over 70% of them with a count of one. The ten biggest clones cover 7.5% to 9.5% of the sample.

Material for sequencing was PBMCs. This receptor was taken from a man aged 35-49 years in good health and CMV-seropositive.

The CDR3 protein sequence reads: CASSFDTSTDTQYF. The nucleotide sequence is TGTGCCAGCAGCTTCGACACTAGCACAGATACGCAGTATTTT. The sequence joins TRBV5-6 to TRBJ2-3; the D gene cannot be named for sure. CDR1 SGHDT and CDR2 YYEEEE were looked up in the germline V gene. CDR3 length: 14 amino acids, cysteine to phenylalanine. Of the read, only the CDR3 DNA is kept; its 42 bases are in frame from base 1. V is reduced by 2 bases and J by 0 bases, leaving a spacing of 7 bases between them.